Sequencing of this TCR beta chain was carried out in a study of CD8 T cells in ankylosing spondylitis. Whole-study findings and limits: Clones linked to the disease showed a CD8+ phenotype. They occurred at relatively low frequencies in peripheral blood. A TCR beta motif of about eight highly homologous variants appeared characteristic of ankylosing spondylitis blood.

Worth noting for this clonotype: What it binds is unknown.

CDR1 is ENHRY, CDR2 SYGVKD, per germline. V lost 3 bases and J lost 1; bases outside the gene matches: 6. This CDR3 comprises 16 residues. TCRdb passed the 5' RACE reads through MiXCR, listing each CDR3 protein once. Among about 450,000 distinct CDR3 sequences listed, around 26% were seen once. The rearrangement uses TRBV10-3 and TRBJ2-1; 7 nucleotides match TRBD2. The sample consisted of blood, either unsorted or a sorted T cell fraction (not recorded which). This TCR was sampled from a male donor with ankylosing spondylitis. CDR3 protein: CAISDSLAASYNEQFF. DNA for the CDR3: TGTGCCATCAGTGATAGCCTAGCGGCTTCCTACAATGAGCAGTTCTTC.